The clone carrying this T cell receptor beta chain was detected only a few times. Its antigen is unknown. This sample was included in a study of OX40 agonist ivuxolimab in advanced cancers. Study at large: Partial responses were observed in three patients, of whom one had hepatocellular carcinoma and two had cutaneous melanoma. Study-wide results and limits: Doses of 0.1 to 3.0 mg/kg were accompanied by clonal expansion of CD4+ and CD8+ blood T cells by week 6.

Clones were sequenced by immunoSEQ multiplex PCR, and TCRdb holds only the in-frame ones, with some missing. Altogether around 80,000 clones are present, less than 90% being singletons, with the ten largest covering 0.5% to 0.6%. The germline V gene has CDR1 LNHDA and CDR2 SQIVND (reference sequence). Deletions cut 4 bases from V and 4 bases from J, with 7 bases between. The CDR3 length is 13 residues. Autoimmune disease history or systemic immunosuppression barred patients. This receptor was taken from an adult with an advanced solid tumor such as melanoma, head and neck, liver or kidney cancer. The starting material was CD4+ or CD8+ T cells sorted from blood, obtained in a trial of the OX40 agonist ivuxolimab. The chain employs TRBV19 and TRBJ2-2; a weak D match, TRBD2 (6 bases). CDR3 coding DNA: TGTGCCAGTAGTACGGGGGTCACCGGGGAGCTGTTTTTT. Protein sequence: CASSTGVTGELFF.